These 8 T cell receptor beta chains came from one sample sequenced in a study of control samples from healthy donors and cancer patients. The assay was immunoSEQ multiplex PCR, and TCRdb's table has in-frame clones only and misses some. The sample lists roughly 80,000 clones, 85% to 95% occurring once. Sequenced: blood. The receptors stem from a woman aged 55 to 70 in good health.

The chain links TRBV18 to TRBJ2-3; D is possibly TRBD2 (6 bases). V was clipped by 2 bases and J by 4 bases, with 13 bases between them. CDR1 is KGHSH and CDR2 is LQKENI in the germline V gene. This CDR3 has 15 amino acids. CDR3 amino acids: CASSPATSRADTQYF. The CDR3 DNA reads as TGTGCCAGCTCACCAGCGACTAGTCGTGCAGATACGCAGTATTTT.

This clone came up a few times. The chain links TRBV7-9 to TRBJ1-1; no definite D call. The germline gives CDR1 SEHNR, CDR2 FQNEAQ (reference sequence). V lost 2 bases and J 7 bases, leaving 23 bases between the germline ends. The CDR3 is 17 amino acids. The CDR3 loop reads CASSLQSTGVSKIEAFF. In DNA form, the CDR3 reads TGTGCCAGCAGCTTACAATCCACCGGGGTTTCGAAGATTGAAGCTTTCTTT.

The chain combines TRBV11-2 with TRBJ1-5; D possibly corresponds to TRBD1 (6 bases). The V end was cut by 3 bases, the J end by 6 bases, with 9 bases between. Germline V gene lookup returns CDR1 SGHAT and CDR2 FQNNGV. The CDR3 length is 13 residues. The CDR3, as DNA: TGTGCCAGCAGCTTGAGAGGGGGTCAGCCCCAGCATTTT. It codes for CASSLRGGQPQHF.

The chain's CDR3 is CAWSLGHTGNTIYF. The DNA of the CDR3 is TGTGCCTGGAGCCTGGGACATACTGGAAACACCATATATTTT. The chain recombines TRBV30 with TRBJ1-3; D perhaps matches TRBD1 (6 bases). CDR1 GTSNPN and CDR2 SVGIG come from the germline V gene (reference sequence). The CDR3 covers 14 residues. V was shortened by 3 bases and J by 2 bases, with 11 bases between the two germline ends.

CDR3 protein: CASSLATRDEQFF. In nucleotides, the CDR3 is TGTGCCAGCAGCTTAGCAACGCGGGATGAGCAGTTCTTC. The chain links TRBV11-1 to TRBJ2-1, with D possibly matching TRBD2 (5 bases). V dropped 0 bases and J dropped 8 bases, with 8 bases sitting between them. There are 13 residues in the CDR3. Looked up from germline, CDR1 is SGHAT and CDR2 is FQDESV (reference sequence).

V and J are TRBV28 and TRBJ1-4; D is unresolved. Deletions cut 4 bases from V and 8 bases from J, with 14 bases between. Germline CDR1 MDHEN, CDR2 SYDVKM. CDR3 length equals 14 residues. The chain's CDR3 is CASSSNLSGEKLFF. The CDR3 DNA reads TGTGCCAGCAGTTCGAACCTCAGTGGCGAAAAACTGTTTTTT. The complete variable domain, with remaining parts taken from reference TRBV28 and TRBJ1-4, reads DVKVTQSSRYLVKRTGEKVFLECVQDMDHENMFWYRQDPGLGLRLIYFSYDVKMKEKGDIPEGYSVSREKKERFSLILESASTNQTSMYLCASSSNLSGEKLFFGSGTQLSVL.

This chain connects TRBV11-2 to TRBJ1-2; 9 nucleotides line up with TRBD1. Germline V gene lookup returns CDR1 SGHAT and CDR2 FQNNGV. CDR3 length: 15 amino acids. Trimming removed 4 bases from V and 8 bases from J; junction bases left unmatched: 11. CDR3 nucleotides: TGTGCCAGCAGCTCGTCCGGGACAGGGTATCACGGCTACACCTTC. Protein product: CASSSSGTGYHGYTF. The full variable domain, completed using reference TRBV11-2 and TRBJ1-2, is EAGVAQSPRYKIIEKRQSVAFWCNPISGHATLYWYQQILGQGPKLLIQFQNNGVVDDSQLPKDRFSAERLKGVDSTLKIQPAKLEDSAVYLCASSSSGTGYHGYTFGSGTRLTVV.

The chain links TRBV6-5 to TRBJ2-7; D ambiguous. CDR1 and CDR2 from the germline V gene are MNHEY and SVGAGI. The CDR3 extends over 14 amino acids. With 7 bases removed from V and 5 bases from J, the gap between germline ends came to 18 bases. CDR3 nucleotides: TGTGCCAGCACTCCAAATCGGGTGTCAGACGAGCAGTACTTC. Encoded protein: CASTPNRVSDEQYF.